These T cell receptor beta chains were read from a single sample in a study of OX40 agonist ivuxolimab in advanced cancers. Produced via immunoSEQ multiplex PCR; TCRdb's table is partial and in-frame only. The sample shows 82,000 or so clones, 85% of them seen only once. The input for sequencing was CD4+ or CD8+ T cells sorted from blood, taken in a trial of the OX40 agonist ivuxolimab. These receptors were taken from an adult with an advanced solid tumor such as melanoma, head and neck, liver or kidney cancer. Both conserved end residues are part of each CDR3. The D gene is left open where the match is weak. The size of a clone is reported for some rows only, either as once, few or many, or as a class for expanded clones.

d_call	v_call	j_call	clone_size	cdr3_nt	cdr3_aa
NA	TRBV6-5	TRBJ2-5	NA	TGTGCCAGCAGTTATGGGGTCCGGGGGACCCAGTACTTC	CASSYGVRGTQYF
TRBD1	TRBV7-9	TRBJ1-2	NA	TGTGCCAGCAGCCCACAGGGGAATGGCTACACCTTC	CASSPQGNGYTF
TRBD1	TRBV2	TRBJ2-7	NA	TGTGCCGGACAGGGGGCTGGGGTTTACGAGCAGTACTTC	CAGQGAGVYEQYF
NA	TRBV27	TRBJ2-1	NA	TGTGCCACTTCCAGCCTTATCGAGCAGTTCTTC	CATSSLIEQFF
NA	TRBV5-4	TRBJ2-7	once	TGTGCCAGCAGCTTCTCCCCAGGGGCCTCCGACTACGAGCAGTACTTC	CASSFSPGASDYEQYF
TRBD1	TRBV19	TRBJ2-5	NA	TGTGCCAGTAGTATTGGGACAGGACAAGAGACCCAGTACTTC	CASSIGTGQETQYF
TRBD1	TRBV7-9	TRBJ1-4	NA	TGTGCCAGCAGCCCACAGGGGGCCTCTAATGAAAAACTGTTTTTT	CASSPQGASNEKLFF
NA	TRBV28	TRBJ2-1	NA	TGTGCCAGCAGTCGCCCTGTACCCCCCCACAATGAGCAGTTCTTC	CASSRPVPPHNEQFF
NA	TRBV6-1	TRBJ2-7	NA	TGTGCCAGCAGTGAATCCCCCTTTACTAGATCGGGCGAGCAGTACTTC	CASSESPFTRSGEQYF
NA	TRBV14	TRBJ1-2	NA	TGTGCCAGCAGCCAAGGGGGGGCTGCGTCTAGGATGTATGGCTACACCTTC	CASSQGGAASRMYGYTF
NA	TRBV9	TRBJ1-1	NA	TGTGCCAGCAGCGTAGGACATATGAACACTGAAGCTTTCTTT	CASSVGHMNTEAFF
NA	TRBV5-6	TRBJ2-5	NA	TGTGCCAGCAGCTTAATACATTCCCAGGGTTGGGAGACCCAGTACTTC	CASSLIHSQGWETQYF
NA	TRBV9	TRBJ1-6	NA	TGTGCCAGCAGCGTTCTATCGGGGGTAAATAATTCACCCCTCCACTTT	CASSVLSGVNNSPLHF
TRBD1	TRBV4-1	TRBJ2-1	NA	TGCGCCAGCAGTCCACTGGGGACAGGCTACGCCAATGAGCAGTTCTTC	CASSPLGTGYANEQFF
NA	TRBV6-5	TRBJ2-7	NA	TGTGCCAGCAGAGCAGGGGGGGCCTACCACGAGCAGTACTTC	CASRAGGAYHEQYF
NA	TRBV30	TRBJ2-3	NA	TGTGCCTGGATCCGGCAGGACCCCGGCACAGATACGCAGTATTTT	CAWIRQDPGTDTQYF
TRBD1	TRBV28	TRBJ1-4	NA	TGTGCCAGCAGTTTACGGACAGGCGGTGAAAAACTGTTTTTT	CASSLRTGGEKLFF
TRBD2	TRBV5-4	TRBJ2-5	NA	TGTGCCAGCAGCTCTGGACTAGCGGGGGGGCAAGAGACCCAGTACTTC	CASSSGLAGGQETQYF
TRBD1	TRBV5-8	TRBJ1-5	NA	TGTGCCAGCAGCTTGGGGTCCCAGGGGGATAGCAATCAGCCCCAGCATTTT	CASSLGSQGDSNQPQHF
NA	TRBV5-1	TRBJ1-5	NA	TGCGCCAGCAGCGTGGACAGTGGGAGCAATCAGCCCCAGCATTTT	CASSVDSGSNQPQHF
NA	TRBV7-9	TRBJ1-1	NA	TGTGCCAGCAACGGCCGACAGATGAACACTGAAGCTTTCTTT	CASNGRQMNTEAFF
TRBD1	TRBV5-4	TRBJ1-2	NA	TGTGCCAGCAGCGGGTCGGACAGGGTAGAATTGAGCGGCTACACCTTC	CASSGSDRVELSGYTF
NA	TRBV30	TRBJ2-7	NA	TGTGCCTGGAGTGCTGGAGGATACGAGCAGTACTTC	CAWSAGGYEQYF
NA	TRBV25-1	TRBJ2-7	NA	TGTGCCAGCAGTGGTTGGCTACCCCACGAGCAGTACTTC	CASSGWLPHEQYF
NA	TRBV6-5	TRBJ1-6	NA	TGTGCCGCGCGGTACTCCTATAATTCACCCCTCCACTTT	CAARYSYNSPLHF
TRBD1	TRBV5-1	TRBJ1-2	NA	TGCGCCAGCAGCCCAGCTCCGGGACAGGGGAACTATGGCTACACCTTC	CASSPAPGQGNYGYTF
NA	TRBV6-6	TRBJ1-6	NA	TGTGCCAGCAGTCCCGGAGGGTACAATTCACCCCTCCACTTT	CASSPGGYNSPLHF
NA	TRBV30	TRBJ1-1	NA	TGTGCCTGGACCGGAATACGCAGGCGAACTGAAGCTTTCTTT	CAWTGIRRRTEAFF
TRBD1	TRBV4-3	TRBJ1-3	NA	TGCGCCAGCAGCCAAGATAAGCAGGGGGGGGACACCATATATTTT	CASSQDKQGGDTIYF
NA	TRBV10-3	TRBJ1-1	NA	TGTGCCATCAGCGGTCAGGAGCACACTGAAGCTTTCTTT	CAISGQEHTEAFF
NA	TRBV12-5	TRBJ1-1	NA	TGTGCTAGTGCAACCTCGACAGCCGCTTTCTTT	CASATSTAAFF
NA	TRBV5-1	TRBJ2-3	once	TGCGCCAGCAGCTTGGGGTCATCAGCCGATACGCAGTATTTT	CASSLGSSADTQYF
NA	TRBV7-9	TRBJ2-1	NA	TGTGCCAGCAGCGGGACACAGGGAGCATCCTCGAATGAGCAGTTCTTC	CASSGTQGASSNEQFF
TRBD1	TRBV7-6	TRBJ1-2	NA	TGTGCCAGCAGCTTAGCGGCGACAGGGGATGGCTACACCTTC	CASSLAATGDGYTF
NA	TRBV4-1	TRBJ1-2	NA	TGCGCCAGCAGCCACCCCCCGACGGGTCTCGGCTACACCTTC	CASSHPPTGLGYTF
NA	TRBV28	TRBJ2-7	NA	TGTGCCAGCAGTTTACCGGGGGAGTACGAGCAGTACTTC	CASSLPGEYEQYF
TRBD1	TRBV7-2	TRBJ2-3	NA	TGTGCCAGCAACTCGGACAGGTTCTCAGATACGCAGTATTTT	CASNSDRFSDTQYF
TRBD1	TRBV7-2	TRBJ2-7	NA	TGTGCCAGCAGCCCGACACAAGGGACAGCCCTCTACGAGCAGTACTTC	CASSPTQGTALYEQYF
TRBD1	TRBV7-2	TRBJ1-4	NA	TGTGCCAGCAGCTGGGCCGGACAGGGGCTTAATGAAAAACTGTTTTTT	CASSWAGQGLNEKLFF
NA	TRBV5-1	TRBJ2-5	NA	TGCGCCAGCAGCCCAAACTGGCAGGGGGGCCAGTACTTC	CASSPNWQGGQYF
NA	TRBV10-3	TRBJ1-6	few	TGTGCCACCAGGAGGGCTCCGGATTCACCCCTCCACTTT	CATRRAPDSPLHF
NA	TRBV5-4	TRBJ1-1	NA	TGTGCCAGCAGCTCACCTCGGGGGGCGGACACTGAAGCTTTCTTT	CASSSPRGADTEAFF
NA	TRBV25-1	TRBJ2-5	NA	TGTGCCAGCAGTGTAAGGGGGAGAGAGACCCAGTACTTC	CASSVRGRETQYF
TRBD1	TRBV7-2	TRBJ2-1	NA	TGTGCCAGCAGCCCCACAGGGGAGAATTACAATGAGCAGTTCTTC	CASSPTGENYNEQFF
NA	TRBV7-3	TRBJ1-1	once	TGTGCCAGCAGCCTGGGACAACCTAACACTGAAGCTTTCTTT	CASSLGQPNTEAFF
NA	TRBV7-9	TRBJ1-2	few	TGTGCCAGCAGCTTAAGTAACGGCGCACTTGGCTACACCTTC	CASSLSNGALGYTF
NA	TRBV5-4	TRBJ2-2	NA	TGTGCCAGCAGCTTGGAAGACCCAAGGGGGGAGCTGTTTTTT	CASSLEDPRGELFF
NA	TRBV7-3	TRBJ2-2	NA	TGTGCCAGCAGCCCGTTACAGGGAGCCGGGGAGCTGTTTTTT	CASSPLQGAGELFF
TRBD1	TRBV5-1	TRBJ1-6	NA	TGCGCCAGCAGCCCAACAGGGGGCGAGGTCTCCTATAATTCACCCCTCCACTTT	CASSPTGGEVSYNSPLHF
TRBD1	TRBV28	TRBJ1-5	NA	TGTGCCAGCAGTTCCGGGACAGGGATAGGGGATATAGGTCAGCCCCAGCATTTT	CASSSGTGIGDIGQPQHF
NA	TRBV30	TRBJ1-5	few	TGTGCCTGGAGTGTACGTTCGGCTTATAGCAATCAGCCCCAGCATTTT	CAWSVRSAYSNQPQHF
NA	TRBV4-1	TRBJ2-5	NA	TGCGCCAGCAGCCAAGGTCCCACCTCAGGAACAAGGACCCAGTACTTC	CASSQGPTSGTRTQYF
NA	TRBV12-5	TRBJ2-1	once	TGTGCTAGTGGTTTGTTTCAGATGAATGAGCAGTTCTTC	CASGLFQMNEQFF
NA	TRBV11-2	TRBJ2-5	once	TGTGCCAGCAGCGCAGGAGGGGGGACGGAGACCCAGTACTTC	CASSAGGGTETQYF
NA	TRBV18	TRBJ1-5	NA	TGTGCCAGCTCACCCGCGACAGGTGGAGATCAGCCCCAGCATTTT	CASSPATGGDQPQHF